This entry lists 18 T cell receptor beta chains sequenced from one sample in a study of cytomegalovirus exposure and HLA in healthy donors. The PCR ran on 60 Vbeta and 13 Jbeta primers. Assay used: immunoSEQ multiplex PCR; TCRdb lists only in-frame clones, some missing. The table for this sample gives about 65,000 clones. The sample consisted of PBMCs. These TCRs come from a boy aged 10-17 years in good health and CMV-seronegative.

J is TRBJ2-5 and V is TRBV18, with D possibly TRBD2 on 5 matching bases. The J call is uncertain, as TRBJ2-7 better fits the DNA end. CDR1 and CDR2 from the germline V gene are KGHSH and LQKENI. This CDR3 region has 14 residues. The CDR3 DNA reads as TGTGCCAGCTCACCGGGAGAAACCGGATACGAGCAGTACTTC. Its protein product is CASSPGETGYEQYF.

V and J are TRBV6-6 and TRBJ2-4, with no clear D. The V end was cut by 5 bases, the J end by 0 bases, with 11 bases between. CDR3 length: 15 residues. Looked up from germline, CDR1 is MNHNY and CDR2 is SVGAGI (reference sequence). CDR3 protein: CASSLLAVAKNIQYF. The CDR3 DNA follows: TGTGCCAGCAGTCTACTCGCGGTAGCCAAAAACATTCAGTACTTC.

The V and J genes are TRBV27 and TRBJ2-5, with 9 bases matching TRBD1. The germline V gene encodes CDR1 MNHEY and CDR2 SMNVEV (reference sequence). Trimming took 5 bases from V and 8 from J; bases not matched to a gene: 15. This CDR3 region has 16 residues. This CDR3 reads CASSPLTGQGLVTQYF. The CDR3 DNA follows: TGTGCCAGCAGTCCATTGACCGGACAGGGGCTTGTTACCCAGTACTTC.

The chain has TRBV27 and TRBJ1-6, with a weak D call TRBD1 (6 bases). V lost 6 bases to trimming and J lost 4 bases, with 13 bases between them. Per germline, CDR1 MNHEY and CDR2 SMNVEV (reference sequence). This CDR3 contains 15 residues. For the CDR3, the DNA is TGTGCCAGCAGCATGGGGGCAGTTTATAATTCACCCCTCCACTTT. This sequence encodes CASSMGAVYNSPLHF.

The chain employs TRBV12-1 and TRBJ2-1; TRBD1 is the table's D call and was not checked against the DNA. TRBV12-1 is classified as a pseudogene. The CDR3 extends over 15 amino acids. CDR3 sequence (DNA): TGTGCCAGCAGCTCCCACCCGGGACAGGGGAATGAGCAGTTCTTC. It specifies CASSSHPGQGNEQFF.

The chain has TRBV21-1 and TRBJ2-5; TRBD1, the table's D call, lacks a check against the DNA. TRBV21-1 is a listed pseudogene. This CDR3 comprises 15 residues. CDR3 nucleotides: TGTGCCAGCAGCAAAACATACAGGAGAAGAGAGACCCAGTACTTC. Its translation: CASSKTYRRRETQYF.

This rearrangement joins TRBV6-5 to TRBJ1-5; D gene ambiguous. V was pared by 4 bases and J by 4 bases, with 11 bases between. The CDR3 sequence is 14 residues long. The germline V gene has CDR1 MNHEY and CDR2 SVGAGI. CDR3 sequence reads: CASSSSARNQPQHF. The CDR3 DNA sequence: TGTGCCAGCAGTTCTTCTGCCAGGAATCAGCCCCAGCATTTT.

The V gene is TRBV11-2, the J gene TRBJ1-1, with no clear D. V was pared by 2 bases and J by 8 bases, with 12 bases between. Germline lookup yields CDR1 SGHAT and CDR2 FQNNGV. CDR3 length: 13 residues. The DNA for the CDR3 is TGTGCCAGCAGCTTACATCGACACTTAGAAGCTTTCTTT. Translation gives CASSLHRHLEAFF.

The chain employs TRBV29-1 and TRBJ1-1; the match to TRBD1 covers 9 bases. The CDR3 consists of 19 residues. Germline V gene sequence: CDR1 SQVTM, CDR2 ANQGSEA. Trimming cost V 0 bases and J 0 bases; bases outside gene matches: 14. The CDR3 protein is CSVEEIVRNRDRVNTEAFF. CDR3 bases: TGCAGCGTTGAAGAAATAGTAAGGAATAGGGACAGGGTGAACACTGAAGCTTTCTTT.

The chain uses TRBV5-1 and TRBJ2-7; weak D call: TRBD2 (6 bases). The length of the CDR3 is 13 residues. Germline CDR1 is SGHRS and CDR2 is YFSETQ. The V end lost 3 bases, the J end lost 3 bases, and 10 bases lay between the germline ends. The CDR3 spells CASSSGVIYEQYF. As DNA, the CDR3 is TGCGCCAGCAGCTCGGGAGTAATCTACGAGCAGTACTTC.

V is TRBV13 and J is TRBJ1-5; D ambiguous. This CDR3 region has 16 residues. Trimming removed 1 base at V and 3 bases at J, with 13 bases between. From germline, CDR1 is PRHDT and CDR2 FYEKMQ (reference sequence). In DNA, the CDR3 is TGTGCCAGCAGCTTAGCCGGCGAGGCGGTCAATCAGCCCCAGCATTTT. Residues: CASSLAGEAVNQPQHF. Variable domain in full (rest from reference TRBV13 and TRBJ1-5): AAGVIQSPRHLIKEKRETATLKCYPIPRHDTVYWYQQGPGQDPQFLISFYEKMQSDKGSIPDRFSAQQFSDYHSELNMSSLELGDSALYFCASSLAGEAVNQPQHFGDGTRLSIL.

For the CDR3, the DNA is TGCAGCCCGCGAGACGGCAGGGTTCCCTACGAGCAGTACTTC. Protein sequence: CSPRDGRVPYEQYF. The chain couples TRBV29-1 to TRBJ2-7, with D possibly matching TRBD1 (5 bases). The germline CDR1 and CDR2 sequences are SQVTM and ANQGSEA. The CDR3 has 14 residues. V was clipped by 8 bases and J by 2 bases, with 19 bases between them.

The rearrangement uses TRBV6-5 and TRBJ2-1, with D tentatively TRBD2 (6 bases). This CDR3 has 12 residues. V dropped 2 bases and J dropped 15 bases, with 14 bases sitting between them. CDR1 and CDR2 (germline): MNHEY, SVGAGI. The CDR3 region is CASSYPAGKSFF. The CDR3 region has the DNA TGTGCCAGCAGTTACCCCGCGGGGAAGTCGTTCTTC.

This chain joins TRBV7-9 and TRBJ2-7; D is unclear. The CDR3 extends over 13 amino acids. V was clipped by 4 bases and J by 5 bases, with 12 bases between them. Looked up from germline, CDR1 is SEHNR and CDR2 is FQNEAQ (reference sequence). CDR3 residues: CASSSTLQDEQYF. CDR3 sequence (DNA): TGTGCCAGCAGCTCGACCCTCCAGGACGAGCAGTACTTC.

The V gene is TRBV7-9, the J gene TRBJ2-7, with 7 bases fitting TRBD2. The CDR3 is 14 amino acids. Trimming cost V 4 bases and J 2 bases; bases outside gene matches: 5. The V gene's germline CDR1 is SEHNR and CDR2 FQNEAQ (reference sequence). The CDR3 loop is CASSSTSAPYEQYF. The CDR3 nucleotides are TGTGCCAGCAGCTCTACTAGCGCGCCCTACGAGCAGTACTTC.

This sequence joins TRBV9 and TRBJ2-2; 7 bases line up with TRBD1. The germline CDR1 and CDR2 sequences are SGDLS and YYNGEE. J gave up 2 bases and V 3 bases, and 10 bases lay outside the gene matches. The CDR3 is made up of 17 amino acids. CDR3 amino acids: CASSAPTRQGNTGELFF. CDR3 coding DNA: TGTGCCAGCAGCGCCCCTACCCGACAGGGCAACACCGGGGAGCTGTTTTTT.

The chain joins TRBV19 to TRBJ2-7; possible D gene TRBD1, 6 bases. Germline V gives CDR1 LNHDA, CDR2 SQIVND (reference sequence). The V gene lost 6 bases and the J gene lost 5 bases, with 20 bases spanning the gap. CDR3 length: 15 residues. CDR3 DNA: TGTGCCAGTAGCGAAATCGGGACACTGCTGGACGAGCAGTACTTC. Protein product: CASSEIGTLLDEQYF.

CDR3 sequence (DNA): TGTGCCAGCAGCTCCCACGGGGGTGGTGAGCAGCCCCAGCATTTT. This sequence encodes CASSSHGGGEQPQHF. The chain uses TRBV7-9 and TRBJ1-5, with D perhaps TRBD1 (5 bases). CDR3 length: 15 residues. From germline, CDR1 is SEHNR and CDR2 FQNEAQ (reference sequence). V lost 4 bases and J 7 bases, leaving 17 bases between the germline ends. The variable domain in full, completed from reference TRBV7-9 and TRBJ1-5, reads DTGVSQNPRHKITKRGQNVTFRCDPISEHNRLYWYRQTLGQGPEFLTYFQNEAQLEKSRLLSDRFSAERPKGSFSTLEIQRTEQGDSAMYLCASSSHGGGEQPQHFGDGTRLSIL.